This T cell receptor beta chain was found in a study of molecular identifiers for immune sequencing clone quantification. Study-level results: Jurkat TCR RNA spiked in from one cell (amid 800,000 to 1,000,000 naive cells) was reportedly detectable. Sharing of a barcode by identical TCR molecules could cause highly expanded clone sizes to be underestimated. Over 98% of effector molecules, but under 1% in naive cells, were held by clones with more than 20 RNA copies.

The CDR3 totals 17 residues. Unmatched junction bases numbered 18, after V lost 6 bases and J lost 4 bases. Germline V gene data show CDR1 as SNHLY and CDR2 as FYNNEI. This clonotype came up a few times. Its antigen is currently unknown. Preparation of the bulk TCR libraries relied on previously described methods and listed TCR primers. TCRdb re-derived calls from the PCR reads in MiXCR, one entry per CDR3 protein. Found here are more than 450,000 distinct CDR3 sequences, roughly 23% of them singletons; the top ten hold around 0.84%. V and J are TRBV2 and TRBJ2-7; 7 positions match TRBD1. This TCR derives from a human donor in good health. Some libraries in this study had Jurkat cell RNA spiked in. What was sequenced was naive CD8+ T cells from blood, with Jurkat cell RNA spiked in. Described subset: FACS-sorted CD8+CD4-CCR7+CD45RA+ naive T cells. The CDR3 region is CASRETRLTGPGYEQYF. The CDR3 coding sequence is TGTGCCAGCAGAGAAACGAGACTGACAGGGCCAGGGTACGAGCAGTACTTC.